Listed here are 10 T cell receptor beta chains from one sample, sequenced in a study of shared clonotypes between healthy human individuals. Profiled with immunoSEQ multiplex PCR; TCRdb holds only in-frame clones, not every one. The sample holds about 1 million clones, approximately 76% seen once. Sequenced material: memory CD4+ T cells sorted from blood. Subset specified: CD45RA-negative fraction. The receptors come from a man aged 18 to 30 in good health.

The V call is TRBV5-1, the J call TRBJ2-5; 7 positions match TRBD2. The V gene end was trimmed by 3 bases and the J gene end by 1 base; junction bases not matched to a gene: 9. The CDR3 has 16 residues. Germline V CDR1 and CDR2: SGHRS, YFSETQ. The CDR3 loop is CASSSWGGWAQETQYF. The CDR3 region has the DNA TGCGCCAGCAGCTCTTGGGGGGGATGGGCCCAAGAGACCCAGTACTTC.

Points on this clone: Other DNA sequences in the same sample also yield this CDR3. The chain couples TRBV5-1 to TRBJ2-2; TRBD2 matches at 10 bases. Germline CDR1 is SGHRS and CDR2 is YFSETQ. Losses at the gene ends were 4 bases for V and 6 bases for J; bases not matched to a gene: 9. CDR3 length: 16 amino acids. Here the CDR3 DNA reads TGCGCCAGCAGCCCCGCAGCGGGAGGGTATCCCGGGGAGCTGTTTTTT. Translating it yields CASSPAAGGYPGELFF.

This clone was recorded only once. The chain joins TRBV4-1 to TRBJ2-7; D uncertain. The CDR3 contains 13 residues. Trimming took off 1 base at V and 6 bases at J, with 10 bases between the two ends. CDR1 is MGHRA, CDR2 YSYEKL, per germline. CDR3 sequence: CASSQAQFAEQYF. For the CDR3, the DNA is TGCGCCAGCAGCCAAGCCCAGTTCGCCGAGCAGTACTTC.

The rearrangement uses TRBV10-3 and TRBJ2-7, with TRBD1 matching 8 bases. Germline trimming cut 5 bases from V and 5 bases from J; bases unmatched to any gene: 8. CDR1 and CDR2 (germline): ENHRY, SYGVKD. The CDR3 covers 14 residues. The CDR3 sequence is CAISIGTGVHEQYF. The CDR3 DNA reads TGTGCCATCAGTATCGGGACAGGCGTCCACGAGCAGTACTTC.

This chain uses TRBV5-1 with TRBJ2-5, with TRBD2 matching 9 bases. The CDR3 consists of 15 residues. Germline-derived CDR1 and CDR2 are SGHRS and YFSETQ. V lost 4 bases and J lost 4; bases outside the gene matches: 8. CDR3: CASSKVAGAGETQYF. DNA for the CDR3: TGCGCCAGCAGCAAGGTAGCGGGGGCGGGAGAGACCCAGTACTTC. The whole variable domain, filled in from reference TRBV5-1 and TRBJ2-5, reads KAGVTQTPRYLIKTRGQQVTLSCSPISGHRSVSWYQQTPGQGLQFLFEYFSETQRNKGNFPGRFSGRQFSNSRSEMNVSTLELGDSALYLCASSKVAGAGETQYFGPGTRLLVL.

This clone was observed a handful of times. This chain connects TRBV15 to TRBJ2-7, with D possibly matching TRBD2 (5 bases). Germline-derived CDR1 and CDR2 are LNHNV and YYDKDF (reference sequence). The CDR3 is 14 residues long. V was clipped by 3 bases and J by 7 bases, with 16 bases between them. The CDR3 nucleotides read TGTGCCACCAGCAGGGAGACGGTCCCGGGGGAGCAGTACTTC. This gives the protein CATSRETVPGEQYF.

The chain employs TRBV28 and TRBJ2-7; the D is unclear. In germline, CDR1 is MDHEN, CDR2 SYDVKM. The CDR3 is made up of 13 amino acids. Trimming pared 7 bases from V and 0 bases from J, leaving 10 bases between. The CDR3 is CASTGPHSYEQYF. The CDR3 coding sequence is TGTGCCAGCACCGGGCCACACTCCTACGAGCAGTACTTC.

This clone appeared a single time. CDR3 bases: TGTGCCAGCTCACCCGGAATAGGGGCCTACGAGCAGTACTTC. This codes for CASSPGIGAYEQYF. The rearrangement uses TRBV18 and TRBJ2-7, with a weak D call TRBD1 (5 bases). The length of the CDR3 is 14 residues. Trimming took 3 bases from V and 2 from J, leaving 11 bases between them. Germline V gene lookup returns CDR1 KGHSH and CDR2 LQKENI.

In DNA, the CDR3 is TGTGCCAGCAGCTATGGGGGACAGGATCGACGGGAGCAGTACTTC. Amino acids: CASSYGGQDRREQYF. The chain combines TRBV5-4 with TRBJ2-7; 8 positions match TRBD1. CDR1 SGHNT and CDR2 YYREEE come from the germline V gene (reference sequence). Trimming removed 3 bases from V and 7 bases from J; junction bases left unmatched: 12. This CDR3 contains 15 residues. The full variable domain, in which reference TRBV5-4 and TRBJ2-7 provide the parts outside the CDR3, is ETGVTQSPTHLIKTRGQQVTLRCSSQSGHNTVSWYQQALGQGPQFIFQYYREEENGRGNFPPRFSGLQFPNYSSELNVNALELDDSALYLCASSYGGQDRREQYFGPGTRLTVT.

The chain uses TRBV2 and TRBJ1-5; TRBD1 matches 8 bases. This CDR3 has 14 residues. Germline CDR1 is SNHLY and CDR2 is FYNNEI. The V and J ends lost 6 bases and 3 bases, in that order; junction bases with no gene match: 4. CDR3 loop: CASSGTGYNQPQHF. Written as DNA, the CDR3 is TGTGCCAGCAGCGGGACAGGCTACAATCAGCCCCAGCATTTT.